The rows below give T cell receptor beta chains drawn from one sample of a study of T cells in Graves' hyperthyroidism and ophthalmopathy. Via MiXCR, TCRdb re-called the multiplex PCR reads, giving one row per CDR3 protein. This table holds around 300,000 distinct CDR3 sequences, 11% to 15% found once. Sequencing input: blood. Every receptor here comes from a woman aged 25 to 39 with Graves' hyperthyroidism. CDR3s include the opening cysteine and the closing phenylalanine or tryptophan. D genes are given only for firm matches. Size tells how often a clone was seen (once, few, many) or the class of an expanded clone, and some rows leave it out.

d_gene	v_gene	j_gene	abundance	CDR3nt	CDR3aa
NA	TRBV4-1	TRBJ1-5	NA	TGCGCCAGCAGCTTCCTGGTTAATCAGCCCCAGCATTTT	CASSFLVNQPQHF
TRBD1	TRBV2	TRBJ2-7	few	TGTGCCAGCAGTGAAGCCCAGGGGGCCCACTACGAGCAGTACTTC	CASSEAQGAHYEQYF
TRBD1	TRBV25-1	TRBJ2-5	many	TGTGCCAGCAGTGAAGCGACAGGGAGTTGGGAGACCCAGTACTTC	CASSEATGSWETQYF
TRBD1	TRBV29-1	TRBJ2-3	many	TGCAGCGGAGCCGAGGGGGCGCCTTGGACAGATACGCAGTATTTT	CSGAEGAPWTDTQYF
TRBD2	TRBV10-3	TRBJ2-7	few	TGTGCCCTCGGCGCGGGAGGCACCTACGAGCAGTACTTC	CALGAGGTYEQYF
TRBD2	TRBV28	TRBJ2-7	many	TGTGCCAGCACAATGGCGGGAGGCCACCGCGAGCAGTACTTC	CASTMAGGHREQYF
NA	TRBV20-1	TRBJ1-2	few	TGCAGTGCTAGAGGGGACGCCAAAAACTATGGCTACACCTTC	CSARGDAKNYGYTF
TRBD2	TRBV7-6	TRBJ2-7	many	TGTGCCAGCAGCTTAGTAGCGGGAGACCAGGCCTACGAGCAGTACTTC	CASSLVAGDQAYEQYF
NA	TRBV2	TRBJ1-1	many	TGTGCCAGCAGTGCCGGGAACACTGAAGCTTTCTTT	CASSAGNTEAFF
NA	TRBV12-3/TRBV12-4	TRBJ1-5	many	TGTGCCAGCAGTTTAGCGGCTGAACAGCATTTT	CASSLAAEQHF
NA	TRBV28	TRBJ2-1	few	TGTGCCAGCAGCCTCTTCCCTGCCCGGACTGAGCAGTTCTTC	CASSLFPARTEQFF
NA	TRBV2	TRBJ2-5	many	TGTGCCAGCAGTGAAAACGGGGAGACCCAGTACTTC	CASSENGETQYF
NA	TRBV7-9	TRBJ2-5	many	TGTGCCAGCAGCCCCCCGGCCCAAGAGACCCAGTACTTC	CASSPPAQETQYF
NA	TRBV5-6	TRBJ1-1	NA	TGTGCCAGCAGCGGTGCCGGGAGCGGCACTGAAGCTTTCTTT	CASSGAGSGTEAFF
NA	TRBV24-1	TRBJ2-1	few	TGTGTCATAACAGGGTCATCCAATGAGCAGTTCTTC	CVITGSSNEQFF
TRBD2	TRBV12-3/TRBV12-4	TRBJ2-3	few	TGTGCCAGCAGCCCTGGGACTAGCGGGAGTTTTGAGAAAACAGATACGCAGTATTTT	CASSPGTSGSFEKTDTQYF
NA	TRBV7-9	TRBJ2-6	few	TGTGCCAGCAGGGTCCCGTTAGGCTCTGGGGCCAACGTCCTGACTTTC	CASRVPLGSGANVLTF
TRBD1	TRBV28	TRBJ1-1	many	TGTGCCAGCAGCCGCCCTGGACAGGGTCACACTGAAGCTTTCTTT	CASSRPGQGHTEAFF
NA	TRBV9	TRBJ1-1	NA	TGTGCCAGCAGCGTAGACCAGAACACTGAAGCTTTCTTT	CASSVDQNTEAFF
TRBD2	TRBV12-3/TRBV12-4	TRBJ2-7	many	TGTGCCAGCAGTTTGACTAGCGCCTCCTACGAGCAGTACTTC	CASSLTSASYEQYF
NA	TRBV24-1	TRBJ2-5	many	TGTGCCACCAGTGATCGAGGGGGGTTTGGGGAGACCCAGTACTTC	CATSDRGGFGETQYF
NA	TRBV7-9	TRBJ1-2	NA	TGTGCCAGCAGCTTAGAAGTACACGGCTACACCTTC	CASSLEVHGYTF
NA	TRBV11-2	TRBJ1-1	few	TGTGCCAGCAGCTTAGATAACCCTGAAGCTTTCTTT	CASSLDNPEAFF
NA	TRBV24-1	TRBJ1-6	few	TGTGCCACCAATCCGGTTGGGGTAAAGAATTCACCCCTCCACTTT	CATNPVGVKNSPLHF
TRBD1	TRBV7-3	TRBJ2-1	many	TGTGCCAGCAGCACTACCGGGACAGGGGACAATGAGCAGTTCTTC	CASSTTGTGDNEQFF
NA	TRBV7-8	TRBJ2-1	NA	TGTGCCAGCAGCTTATTTCCGACTTGGGATGAGCAGTTCTTC	CASSLFPTWDEQFF
TRBD1	TRBV6-5	TRBJ1-6	NA	TGTGCCAGCAGTTACATAGGGGGCGATTATAATCCACCCCTCCACTTT	CASSYIGGDYNPPLHF
TRBD2	TRBV20-1	TRBJ2-3	few	TGCAGTGCTAGTTTGGGACTAGAGAAGAGTTGGGATACGCAGTATTTT	CSASLGLEKSWDTQYF
NA	TRBV30	TRBJ1-1	many	TGTGCCTGCTACACGGACACTGAAGCTTTCTTT	CACYTDTEAFF
NA	TRBV28	TRBJ2-7	many	TGTGCCAGCGGGGCGGCGGGACGTTACGAGCAGTACTTC	CASGAAGRYEQYF
NA	TRBV7-9	TRBJ1-1	many	TGTGCCAGCAGCTTAGCCGAAACATGGCCGCTGAACACTGAAGCTTTCTTT	CASSLAETWPLNTEAFF
NA	TRBV4-3	TRBJ2-2	NA	TGCGCCAGCAGCCAAGCCGCCGGGGAGCTGTTTTTT	CASSQAAGELFF
TRBD1	TRBV6-5	TRBJ1-6	NA	TGTGCCAGCAGTTACTCGGCGCCGGGACAGGCCAGCTCCTATAATTCACCCCTCCACTTT	CASSYSAPGQASSYNSPLHF
NA	TRBV19	TRBJ2-7	NA	TGTGCCAGTAGTATTCTCGCGGGGGCATACGAGCAGTACTTC	CASSILAGAYEQYF